This T cell receptor (beta chain) was profiled in a study of multiple sclerosis patients with progressive multifocal leukoencephalopathy. Germline V gene sequence: CDR1 SEHNR, CDR2 FQNEAQ (reference sequence). CDR3 length: 11 amino acids. Deletions cut 5 bases from V and 6 bases from J, with 7 bases between. Here immunoSEQ multiplex PCR was the method, and the copy in TCRdb shows in-frame clones only, minus some. Here the sample spans 25,000 to 35,000 clones, 80% to 95% being singletons. As for time point: before natalizumab initiation. T0 blood was collected before the first natalizumab infusion. The sequenced material came from PBMCs. The sequence was obtained from a man aged 30-40 years with multiple sclerosis. The genes are TRBV7-9 and TRBJ1-1; D is possibly TRBD1 (6 bases). The CDR3 here is CASSQGPEAFF. CDR3 DNA: TGTGCCAGCAGCCAGGGGCCTGAAGCTTTCTTT.